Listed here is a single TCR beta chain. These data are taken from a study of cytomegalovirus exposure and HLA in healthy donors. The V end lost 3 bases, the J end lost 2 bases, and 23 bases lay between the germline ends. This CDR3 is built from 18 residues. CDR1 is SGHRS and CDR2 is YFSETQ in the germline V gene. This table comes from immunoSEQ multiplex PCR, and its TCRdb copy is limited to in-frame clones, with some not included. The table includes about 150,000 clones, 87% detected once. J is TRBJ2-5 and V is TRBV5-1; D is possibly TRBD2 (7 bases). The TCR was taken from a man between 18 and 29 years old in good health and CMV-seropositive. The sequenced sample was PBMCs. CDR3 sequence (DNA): TGCGCCAGCAGCTGGCCAGAAGCGGGACAACTACCTCAAGAGACCCAGTACTTC. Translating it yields CASSWPEAGQLPQETQYF.